One and the same sample provided the 24 T cell receptor beta chains below, sequenced in a study of T cells in localized non-small cell lung cancer (dated by TCRdb to the early 2020s). Library preparation was by the immunoSEQ multiplex PCR assay. In TCRdb, the immuneACCESS table is reduced to in-frame sequences with V and J assigned. These tables do not hold every clone; where another copy was compared, an unresolved V gene accounts for under half, and the others remain unexplained. The sample has 1,500 to 2,000 clones on record, 20% to 30% of them singletons. Of the sample, roughly 23% is held by the ten largest clones. The material sequenced was normal lung tissue next to the tumor, taken before any cancer treatment. Receptors originate from a female donor aged 60 or older with stage I lung adenocarcinoma.

This clone has just a few counts. The CDR3 DNA reads TGCGCCAGCAGCCAAGAAGGAGCGAATGAGCAGTTCTTC. Protein product: CASSQEGANEQFF. This chain joins TRBV23-1 and TRBJ2-1; D is uncertain. TRBV23-1 is assigned to the ORF class and has an uncertain function. The CDR3 has 13 amino acids. The V end lost 6 bases, the J end lost 7 bases, and 13 bases lay between the germline ends.

The rearrangement links TRBV4-1 to TRBJ2-3; the D call may be TRBD1 or TRBD2 (5 bases each). The V gene's germline CDR1 is MGHRA and CDR2 YSYEKL. Trimming removed 0 bases from V and 8 bases from J, with 15 bases in between. This CDR3 is 15 amino acids long. The CDR3 DNA reads TGCGCCAGCAGCCAAGAGGAGTTATCGGGGCTTACGCAGTATTTT. Its translation is CASSQEELSGLTQYF.

This sequence joins TRBV19 and TRBJ2-3, with D possibly being TRBD1 (6 bases). CDR3 length: 17 amino acids. Looked up from germline, CDR1 is LNHDA and CDR2 is SQIVND (reference sequence). V lost 5 bases, J lost 0 bases, and 18 bases lay in between. The CDR3 DNA reads as TGTGCCAGTAGTGCTTTGGTACAGGGTGGGAGCACAGATACGCAGTATTTT. This codes for CASSALVQGGSTDTQYF.

This clone is medium-sized within its sample. The rearrangement uses TRBV27 and TRBJ2-2; D might be TRBD1 or TRBD2, each matching 5 bases. CDR1 is MNHEY and CDR2 is SMNVEV in the germline V gene (reference sequence). This CDR3 spans 16 amino acids. The V end lost 2 bases, the J end lost 0 bases, and 10 bases lay between the germline ends. CDR3 nucleotides: TGTGCCAGCAGTTTACGGGGCATAGCGAACACCGGGGAGCTGTTTTTT. It translates to CASSLRGIANTGELFF.

This clone has only a few counts. V gene TRBV28 combines with J gene TRBJ2-1; D is unclear. Trimming pared 4 bases from V and 0 bases from J, leaving 1 base between. The CDR3 has 12 residues. CDR1 and CDR2 from the germline V gene are MDHEN and SYDVKM. CDR3 amino acids: CASSYSYNEQFF. CDR3 nucleotide sequence: TGTGCCAGCAGTTACTCCTACAATGAGCAGTTCTTC.

V gene TRBV18 combines with J gene TRBJ1-1, with 8 bases fitting TRBD1. CDR1 and CDR2 (germline): KGHSH, LQKENI. This CDR3 is built from 15 residues. Losses at the gene ends were 0 bases for V and 6 bases for J; bases not matched to a gene: 6. In DNA, the CDR3 is TGTGCCAGCTCACCACCGACGACAGGGGTTTCTGAAGCTTTCTTT. Translating it yields CASSPPTTGVSEAFF.

V gene TRBV11-3 combines with J gene TRBJ1-1; no reliable D call. Trimming removed 5 bases at V and 3 bases at J, with 13 bases between. The CDR3 extends over 14 amino acids. CDR1 and CDR2 (germline): SGHNT, YENEEA. The CDR3 DNA follows: TGTGCCAGCAGCCTAGGACCCCGGGACACTGAAGCTTTCTTT. It encodes CASSLGPRDTEAFF.

This chain uses TRBV18 with TRBJ2-7, with D unresolved. Trimming removed 0 bases from V and 2 bases from J, with 8 bases in between. The V gene's germline CDR1 is KGHSH and CDR2 LQKENI. This CDR3 has 14 residues. The CDR3 protein is CASSPPRNPYEQYF. The CDR3 DNA is TGTGCCAGCTCACCACCACGGAACCCCTACGAGCAGTACTTC.

This clone was seen only a few times. This chain links TRBV6-8 with TRBJ1-6; 7 positions agree with TRBD1. V lost 8 bases and J lost 8; bases outside the gene matches: 3. The germline CDR1 and CDR2 sequences are MNHGY and SAAAGT. The CDR3 runs 12 residues. CDR3 region: CASFGQDSPLHF. The DNA for the CDR3 is TGTGCCAGCTTTGGACAGGATTCACCCCTCCACTTT.

This chain links TRBV6-7 with TRBJ1-2; no clear D. TRBV6-7 counts as an open reading frame of uncertain function. The V gene lost 5 bases and the J gene lost 3 bases, with 19 bases spanning the gap. The CDR3 has 16 amino acids. The CDR3 coding sequence is TGTGCCAGCAGTCTTCCCGACCCCTCACGAGACTATGGCTACACCTTC. Protein product: CASSLPDPSRDYGYTF.

The rearrangement joins TRBV10-2 to TRBJ2-1; possibly TRBD2 for D (6 bases). Germline V gene data show CDR1 as WSHSY and CDR2 as SAAADI. The CDR3 runs 14 residues. The germline V and J ends were trimmed by 3 bases and 8 bases, with 14 bases remaining between them. CDR3 coding DNA: TGCGCCAGCAGTGAAGACGGGAGTAGCTATGAGCAGTTCTTC. Translated, it gives CASSEDGSSYEQFF.

The chain links TRBV5-1 to TRBJ2-7; 10 nucleotides match TRBD2. V shed 4 bases and J 4 bases; nucleotides not matched to a gene: 8. This CDR3 region has 15 residues. Germline-derived CDR1 and CDR2 are SGHRS and YFSETQ. CDR3 residues: CASSIGTSVLYEQYF. DNA for the CDR3: TGCGCCAGCAGCATTGGGACTAGCGTTTTGTACGAGCAGTACTTC.

The CDR3 DNA is TGTGCCAGCAGTTACCCCATAGAGACCCAGTACTTC. This translates into CASSYPIETQYF. This chain links TRBV6-8 with TRBJ2-5; D unclear. Germline loops: CDR1 MNHGY, CDR2 SAAAGT. The V gene lost 2 bases and the J gene lost 4 bases, with 5 bases spanning the gap. The CDR3 covers 12 residues.

This clone appeared a few times. Other DNA sequences from this sample encode an identical CDR3 as well. V gene TRBV6-1 combines with J gene TRBJ1-1, with TRBD1 matching 7 bases. The CDR3 has 14 amino acids. V gave up 1 base and J gave up 3 bases; unmatched junction bases: 2. Germline values: CDR1 MNHNS, CDR2 SASEGT. CDR3 residues: CASSEDRGDTEAFF. In DNA form, the CDR3 reads TGTGCCAGCAGTGAAGACAGGGGTGACACTGAAGCTTTCTTT.

This sequence joins TRBV28 and TRBJ2-7; the D gene is possibly TRBD2 (6 bases). V was pared by 11 bases and J by 5 bases, with 22 bases between. This CDR3 is built from 14 residues. The germline V gene encodes CDR1 MDHEN and CDR2 SYDVKM. CDR3: CAGGTGGGVHEQYF. CDR3 nucleotides: TGTGCCGGAGGGACCGGGGGAGGCGTACACGAGCAGTACTTC.

Within the sample, this clone is medium-sized. The J gene is TRBJ1-4, the V gene TRBV6-8; D remains unclear. Germline CDR1 reads MNHGY; CDR2 reads SAAAGT. This CDR3 has 13 amino acids. Trimming removed 8 bases from V and 0 bases from J, with 7 bases in between. The CDR3 nucleotides read TGTGCCAGCTCGGATTCAACTAATGAAAAACTGTTTTTT. Amino acid sequence: CASSDSTNEKLFF.

The gene calls are TRBV30 and TRBJ2-1; possible D gene TRBD2, 6 bases. V was trimmed by 2 bases and J by 0 bases, leaving 11 bases between them. Per the germline V gene, CDR1 is GTSNPN and CDR2 is SVGIG (reference sequence). The CDR3 runs to 15 residues. CDR3 region: CAWSLSSASYNEQFF. The CDR3 nucleotides are TGTGCCTGGAGTCTATCTAGCGCCTCCTACAATGAGCAGTTCTTC.

The chain employs TRBV6-8 and TRBJ2-1, with D perhaps TRBD1 (5 bases). Germline CDR1 reads MNHGY; CDR2 reads SAAAGT. The length of the CDR3 is 13 residues. Trimming cost V 2 bases and J 9 bases, with 11 bases left between them. CDR3 in amino acids: CASSYPGSGEQFF. DNA for the CDR3: TGTGCCAGCAGTTACCCAGGGTCGGGTGAGCAGTTCTTC.

This clone has only a few counts. This chain connects TRBV28 to TRBJ2-7, with TRBD2 identical over 9 bases. The CDR3 runs to 16 residues. CDR1 is MDHEN and CDR2 is SYDVKM in the germline V gene. Trimming cost V 5 bases and J 9 bases; bases outside gene matches: 17. The CDR3 sequence: CASSTPRGSGGRRQYF. The CDR3 DNA follows: TGTGCCAGCAGTACCCCTCGGGGTAGCGGGGGCCGTCGGCAGTACTTC.

J is TRBJ1-5 and V is TRBV19, with TRBD1 matching 7 bases. The CDR3 is made up of 12 amino acids. CDR1 is LNHDA, CDR2 SQIVND, per germline (reference sequence). The CDR3 sequence is CASGGSNQPQHF. The CDR3 DNA reads TGTGCATCAGGGGGGAGCAATCAGCCCCAGCATTTT.

This chain uses TRBV9 with TRBJ1-2; no firm D call. Trimming cost V 4 bases and J 8 bases, with 12 bases left between them. The length of the CDR3 is 12 residues. Germline CDR1 is SGDLS and CDR2 is YYNGEE. The CDR3 sequence: CASSTNSGGYTF. For the CDR3, the DNA is TGTGCCAGCAGCACCAACAGTGGCGGCTACACCTTC.

By its share, this clone is medium-sized. The rearrangement joins TRBV11-3 to TRBJ2-7, with D perhaps TRBD1 (5 bases). V was cut by 5 bases and J by 5 bases, with 16 bases left in between. Germline V gene lookup returns CDR1 SGHNT and CDR2 YENEEA. The CDR3 loop spans 14 amino acids. The CDR3 protein is CASSLGQVGDEQYF. The CDR3 DNA reads TGTGCCAGCAGCCTTGGGCAGGTAGGGGACGAGCAGTACTTC.

J is TRBJ2-7 and V is TRBV10-2; the match to TRBD2 covers 7 bases. The CDR3 spans 14 residues. J gave up 0 bases and V 10 bases, and 9 bases lay outside the gene matches. Germline CDR1 reads WSHSY; CDR2 reads SAAADI. The CDR3 loop reads CATKERDSSYEQYF. Here the CDR3 DNA reads TGCGCCACTAAGGAGCGGGATTCCTCCTACGAGCAGTACTTC.

The rearrangement joins TRBV5-1 to TRBJ2-2; 14 positions agree with TRBD2. The CDR3 consists of 15 residues. V shed 6 bases and J 9 bases; nucleotides not matched to a gene: 7. Germline loops: CDR1 SGHRS, CDR2 YFSETQ. CDR3 sequence: CASKPGLAGARELFF. The CDR3 coding sequence is TGCGCCAGCAAACCGGGACTAGCGGGAGCGAGGGAGCTGTTTTTT.